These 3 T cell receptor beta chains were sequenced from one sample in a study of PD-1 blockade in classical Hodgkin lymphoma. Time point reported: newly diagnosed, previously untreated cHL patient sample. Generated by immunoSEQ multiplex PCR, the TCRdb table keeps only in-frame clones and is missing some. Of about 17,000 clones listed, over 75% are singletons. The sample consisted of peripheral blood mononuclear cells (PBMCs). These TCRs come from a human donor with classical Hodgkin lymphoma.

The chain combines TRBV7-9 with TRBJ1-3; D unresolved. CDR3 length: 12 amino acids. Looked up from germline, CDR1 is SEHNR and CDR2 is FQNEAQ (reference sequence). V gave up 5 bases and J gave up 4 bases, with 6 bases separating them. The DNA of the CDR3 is TGTGCCAGCAGCCTAACAGGAAACACCATATATTTT. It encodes CASSLTGNTIYF. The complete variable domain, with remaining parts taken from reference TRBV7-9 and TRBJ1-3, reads DTGVSQNPRHKITKRGQNVTFRCDPISEHNRLYWYRQTLGQGPEFLTYFQNEAQLEKSRLLSDRFSAERPKGSFSTLEIQRTEQGDSAMYLCASSLTGNTIYFGEGSWLTVV.

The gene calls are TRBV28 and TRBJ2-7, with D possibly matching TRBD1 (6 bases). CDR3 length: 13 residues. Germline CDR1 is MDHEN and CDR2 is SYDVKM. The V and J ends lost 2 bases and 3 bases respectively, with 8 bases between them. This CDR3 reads CASSLTGIYEQYF. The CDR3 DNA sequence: TGTGCCAGCAGTTTAACAGGGATCTACGAGCAGTACTTC.

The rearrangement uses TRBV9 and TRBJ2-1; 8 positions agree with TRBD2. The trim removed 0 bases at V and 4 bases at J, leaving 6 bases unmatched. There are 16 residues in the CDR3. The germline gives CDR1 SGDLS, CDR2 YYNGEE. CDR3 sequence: CASSVVPGGGYNEQFF. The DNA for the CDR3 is TGTGCCAGCAGCGTAGTCCCGGGAGGGGGTTACAATGAGCAGTTCTTC.